These 11 T cell receptor beta chains were all obtained from the same sample, sequenced in a study of blood T cell repertoires in COVID-19. Assay: immunoSEQ multiplex PCR; the TCRdb copy retains only in-frame clones and omits some. This sample yields about 300,000 clones, of which over 75% are seen a single time; over 8% belongs to the top ten. The sequencing sample was made of peripheral blood. These receptors originate from a man aged 18 to 29 with active or convalescent COVID-19.

This sequence joins TRBV11-2 and TRBJ1-1; D uncertain. Trimming cost V 3 bases and J 2 bases, with 10 bases left between them. Germline assignment: CDR1 SGHAT and CDR2 FQNNGV. The CDR3 loop spans 14 amino acids. CDR3 protein: CASSFVTANTEAFF. CDR3 sequence (DNA): TGTGCCAGCAGCTTTGTTACAGCCAACACTGAAGCTTTCTTT.

V usage is TRBV13 and J usage is TRBJ1-2; D call uncertain. The length of the CDR3 is 13 residues. V shed 3 bases and J shed 8 bases, with 13 bases lying between them. Germline-derived CDR1 and CDR2 are PRHDT and FYEKMQ (reference sequence). The CDR3 loop is CASSLSGAGGYTF. The CDR3 DNA sequence: TGTGCCAGCAGCTTGAGTGGCGCGGGAGGCTACACCTTC. The variable domain in full, with the rest retrieved from reference TRBV13 and TRBJ1-2, is AAGVIQSPRHLIKEKRETATLKCYPIPRHDTVYWYQQGPGQDPQFLISFYEKMQSDKGSIPDRFSAQQFSDYHSELNMSSLELGDSALYFCASSLSGAGGYTFGSGTRLTVV.

V gene TRBV19 combines with J gene TRBJ1-1, with D unresolved. The germline V gene encodes CDR1 LNHDA and CDR2 SQIVND (reference sequence). V lost 11 bases and J lost 4, with 11 bases in between. The CDR3 is 11 amino acids. DNA for the CDR3: TGTGCCGGAGGGTGGGGCACTGAAGCTTTCTTT. Its protein is CAGGWGTEAFF.

This chain joins TRBV18 and TRBJ2-5; perhaps TRBD2 as D (5 bases). CDR1 is KGHSH, CDR2 LQKENI, per germline. Trimming pared 2 bases from V and 3 bases from J, leaving 10 bases between. The CDR3 has 14 residues. This chain's CDR3 is CASSPGAEEETQYF. Written as DNA, the CDR3 is TGTGCCAGCTCACCAGGTGCGGAGGAAGAGACCCAGTACTTC.

The chain is built from TRBV3-1 (or the pseudogene TRBV3-2) and TRBJ1-2; D gene ambiguous. The CDR3 loop spans 12 amino acids. Germline V gene sequence: CDR1 LGHDT, CDR2 YNNKEL (reference sequence). V lost 0 bases, J lost 10 bases, and 9 bases lay in between. CDR3 sequence: CASSQDRQYYTF. CDR3 bases: TGTGCCAGCAGCCAAGACCGTCAGTACTACACCTTC.

This clone is a singleton in its sample. This sequence joins TRBV5-1 and TRBJ2-1; D possibly corresponds to TRBD2 (6 bases). The V gene lost 4 bases and the J gene lost 2 bases, with 13 bases spanning the gap. The CDR3 totals 15 residues. Germline V gene lookup returns CDR1 SGHRS and CDR2 YFSETQ. The CDR3 reads CASSREGGAYNEQFF. The CDR3, as DNA: TGCGCCAGCAGCCGGGAAGGCGGGGCCTACAATGAGCAGTTCTTC.

The rearrangement uses TRBV21-1 and TRBJ2-7; no check of the table's D call, TRBD1, against the DNA was made. TRBV21-1 is classified as a pseudogene. This CDR3 contains 16 residues. The CDR3 here is CASSPRDRGNSYEQYF. CDR3 in DNA: TGTGCCAGCAGCCCCCGAGACAGGGGCAACTCCTACGAGCAGTACTTC.

The rearrangement uses TRBV3-1 (or the pseudogene TRBV3-2) and TRBJ2-3; 8 bases align to TRBD2. This CDR3 has 16 amino acids. After removal of 4 bases from V and 0 bases from J, the junction contained 6 bases not matched to a gene. The germline V gene encodes CDR1 LGHDT and CDR2 YNNKEL (reference sequence). CDR3 sequence reads: CASSRASGRSTDTQYF. CDR3 nucleotide sequence: TGTGCCAGCAGCCGGGCTAGCGGGCGAAGCACAGATACGCAGTATTTT.

The rearrangement joins TRBV6-2 or TRBV6-3 to TRBJ1-6, with 9 positions matching TRBD1. V shed 4 bases, J shed 14 bases, and the junction held 9 bases outside the gene matches. The germline V gene has CDR1 MNHEY and CDR2 SVGEGT. This CDR3 is built from 14 residues. DNA of the CDR3: TGTGCCAGCAGTTCCGGGACAGGGCAATTCACCCTCCACTTT. Residues: CASSSGTGQFTLHF.

The CDR3, as DNA: TGTGCCAGCAGTTTATGGCAGGGTGGCTACACCTTC. Encoded protein: CASSLWQGGYTF. The chain is built from TRBV12-3 or TRBV12-4 and TRBJ1-2, with a tentative D call TRBD1 (5 bases). The CDR3 spans 12 residues. V lost 2 bases and J lost 7, with 8 bases in between.

The rearrangement uses TRBV27 and TRBJ1-3; TRBD1 matches 9 bases. V dropped 6 bases and J dropped 4; count of bases not matched to a gene: 4. This CDR3 has 14 amino acids. CDR1 and CDR2 (germline): MNHEY, SMNVEV (reference sequence). The CDR3 is CASRSTGGGNTIYF. The CDR3 DNA sequence: TGTGCCAGCAGGTCGACAGGGGGAGGAAACACCATATATTTT.